The subject of this entry is one T cell receptor beta chain. This sample stems from a study of blood T cell repertoires in COVID-19. About the research overall: Sample material is recorded as cDNA or gDNA derived from T cells, B-cell-depleted T cells, or PBMCs.

Repertoires were generated with immunoSEQ multiplex PCR, while TCRdb's copy carries only in-frame clones and drops some. Of 310,000 or so clones in the sample, 75% to 90% were seen once. CDR3 length equals 14 residues. Germline-derived CDR1 and CDR2 are SEHNR and FQNEAQ (reference sequence). Trimming left V 2 bases short and J 1 base short, with 8 bases between. Sequences were obtained from peripheral blood. V is TRBV7-9 and J is TRBJ2-5; D remains ambiguous. The TCR sequence derives from a woman under 40 who had recovered from COVID-19. The CDR3 protein is CASSLSGLQETQYF. The CDR3 nucleotides read TGTGCCAGCAGCTTATCTGGGCTCCAAGAGACCCAGTACTTC.